The T cell receptor beta chain described here comes from a study of blood T cell repertoires in COVID-19. Assay: immunoSEQ multiplex PCR; the TCRdb copy retains only in-frame clones and omits some. The data contain about 200,000 clones, approximately 85% of them seen just once; the ten biggest clones take up around 5.7%. The V gene's germline CDR1 is LGHNA and CDR2 YSLEER. This CDR3 is 20 amino acids long. J lost 6 bases, V lost 1 base, and 18 bases had no gene match. The specimen was PBMCs or T cells enriched from blood (not recorded which). This clonotype was sampled from a man between 35 and 55 years old with acute COVID-19. V usage is TRBV4-3 and J usage is TRBJ2-1; the match to TRBD2 covers 10 bases. The CDR3 nucleotides read TGCGCCAGCAGCCAAGTTTTCGAGCGGGGGGGCTGGGAGAGGGCCAATGAGCAGTTCTTC. It codes for CASSQVFERGGWERANEQFF.